This entry features one TCR beta chain sequence. Prior autoimmune disease or systemic immunosuppression barred patients. V gave up 6 bases and J gave up 8 bases, with 16 bases separating them. Per the germline V gene, CDR1 is MNHNS and CDR2 is SASEGT. This CDR3 region has 14 residues. This entry comes from a study of OX40 agonist ivuxolimab in advanced cancers. The wider study: The treatment was a fully human IgG2 OX40 agonist, ivuxolimab.

Profiled with immunoSEQ multiplex PCR; TCRdb holds only in-frame clones, not every one. The sample consists of roughly 96,000 clones, 84% of them appearing once. The receptor comes from an adult with an advanced solid tumor such as melanoma, head and neck, liver or kidney cancer. The material sequenced was CD4+ or CD8+ T cells sorted from blood, taken in a trial of the OX40 agonist ivuxolimab. The chain joins TRBV6-1 to TRBJ1-4; D possibly corresponds to TRBD1 (6 bases). CDR3 nucleotides: TGTGCCAGCAGCCCCGGGACATTGAGAGAAAAACTGTTTTTT. Protein: CASSPGTLREKLFF.